This TCR beta chain was sequenced during a study of T-cell reconstitution after alpha-beta-depleted transplantation in children (dated by TCRdb to about 2016). As for the study more broadly: The study quantitatively tracked T-cell immune reconstitution after TCRalphabeta/CD19-depleted allogeneic hematopoietic cell transplantation in children using TCR repertoire profiling.

There are a few counts of this clonotype. Its target antigen remains unknown. No much larger clonotype is one base removed from it; base qualities were not supplied. The library was generated by PCR. This sample was sequenced with an Illumina HiSeq 2500. Molecular barcoding was employed in the preparation of TCR libraries, with unique molecular identifiers being used to normalize TCRbeta repertoire quantification. TCRdb reprocessed the public reads (quality trimming at Q25 with fastp, clone calling with MiXCR) and kept in-frame beta chains. Identical CDR3 protein sequences are pooled into one entry, listed with their most common genes and DNA. The sample table records a few hundred thousand distinct CDR3 sequences; around 18% of these occur just once. Clones ranked in the top ten supply less than 4% of the sample. CDR3 length: 14 amino acids, cysteine to phenylalanine. The only DNA kept is the CDR3, 42 bases in frame from the first base. The germline V and J ends show losses of 11 bases and 3 bases respectively, and no gene match explains 8 bases of the junction. Sequences KGHDR (CDR1) and SFDVKD (CDR2) are obtained from the germline V gene.

The sequencing here drew on PBMCs from the stem cell graft donor, taken from the stem cell graft. The chain employs TRBV24-1 and TRBJ1-1, with 10 bases in between that match TRBD1. This sequence originates from a human donor who donated a stem cell graft to a child with acute lymphoblastic leukemia. The CDR3 amino acid sequence is: CAIPGTGAYTEAFF. The nucleotides are TGTGCCATCCCCGGGACAGGGGCGTACACTGAAGCTTTCTTT.